The TCR beta chain described here comes from a study of blood T cell repertoires in COVID-19. Study-level background: Sites across the United States, Italy and Spain contributed samples from acute and convalescent COVID-19.

V lost 1 base to trimming and J lost 7 bases; unmatched junction nucleotides: 5. Germline values: CDR1 LNHNV, CDR2 YYDKDF (reference sequence). This CDR3 has 16 residues. Patients of the Seattle cohort, enrolled during active infection, were followed longitudinally. Authors' data handling: Nucleated cell counts were estimated from reference gene primer amplification. Sequenced by immunoSEQ multiplex PCR; TCRdb stores in-frame clones only, minus some. For V, J and clone size, that table is used; D and trimming come from the DNA. The data contain around 440,000 clones, about 91% of them singletons. Sequencing was carried out using peripheral blood. The TCR originated in a woman in her 50s with COVID-19, enrolled during active disease. The V gene is TRBV15, the J gene TRBJ1-6; 9 nucleotides agree with TRBD1. The CDR3 spells CATSRAGTGSNSPLHF. CDR3 bases: TGTGCCACCAGCAGAGCCGGGACAGGGTCGAATTCACCCCTCCACTTT.